This T cell receptor (beta chain) was captured in a study of early T cells in non-severe SARS-CoV-2 infection. About the research overall: Chains were not paired, and sequencing was done on bulk RNA from unsorted whole blood.

CDR1 WNHNN and CDR2 SYGVQD come from the germline V gene (reference sequence). The CDR3 is made up of 13 amino acids. V lost 6 bases to trimming and J lost 4 bases, with 9 bases between them. Unique molecular identifier tags were affixed to discrete cDNA molecules. TCRdb processed the 5' RACE reads anew with MiXCR; each CDR3 protein has one entry. This table has some 18,000 distinct CDR3 sequences, 5.9% appearing once. This chain joins TRBV10-1 and TRBJ2-2, with a tentative D call TRBD2 (6 bases). The sample consisted of whole blood. The receptor's source is an adult who was a healthcare worker with PCR-confirmed SARS-CoV-2 infection or an uninfected control (not recorded which). CDR3 nucleotide sequence: TGCGCCAGCAGGTCCGGGGGCACCGGGGAGCTGTTTTTT. Its protein is CASRSGGTGELFF.